Listed below are T cell receptor beta chains from one sample, sequenced in a study of blood T cells in healthy people across ages. MiXCR was run by TCRdb on the 5' RACE reads, yielding one entry per CDR3 protein. Of more than 650,000 distinct CDR3 sequences in the sample, around a quarter were seen once. The sample was also linked to a second study, of T cells of mothers and their children.

The sample consisted of blood. The source is a boy between 10 and 17 years old in good health. CDR3s include the opening cysteine and the closing phenylalanine or tryptophan. D genes are given only for firm matches. Not every row has a clone size; where given, it reads once, few, many or a size class.

CDR3 length,J gene,V gene,D gene,clone size,CDR3 protein
16,TRBJ1-6,TRBV14,NA,NA,CASSQDRPGLRSPLHF
14,TRBJ2-5,TRBV20-1,NA,NA,CSARDRYYQETQYF
16,TRBJ1-6,TRBV15,NA,NA,CATSRDKGLRNSPLHF
15,TRBJ2-2,TRBV12-3/TRBV12-4,NA,NA,CASSLRQVGTGELFF
12,TRBJ2-3,TRBV12-3/TRBV12-4,NA,NA,CASNPPGTTQYF
14,TRBJ2-5,TRBV5-1,TRBD2,NA,CASSGRLGGETQYF
15,TRBJ2-2,TRBV20-1,TRBD1,few,CSARSSGQGGGELFF
18,TRBJ1-5,TRBV7-2,NA,few,CASRYRTQGTYSNQPQHF
16,TRBJ2-5,TRBV3-1,TRBD2,few,CASSQTSGGAVETQYF
17,TRBJ2-1,TRBV10-3,TRBD1,NA,CAISESRDRGRRDEQFF
15,TRBJ2-4,TRBV12-5,TRBD1,few,CASGTGGLTKNIQYF
14,NA,TRBV28,NA,few,CASSLTAIQETQYF
15,TRBJ2-5,TRBV6-1,TRBD1,few,CASGGQGGVEETQYF
14,TRBJ2-3,TRBV9,NA,NA,CASSPGDLTDTQYF
14,TRBJ2-3,TRBV2,TRBD1,NA,CASRPTGVGDTQYF
14,TRBJ2-1,TRBV18,TRBD2,NA,CASSPPLAGEEQFF
13,TRBJ2-3,TRBV14,NA,NA,CASSQKGPDTQYF
12,TRBJ1-1,TRBV18,NA,few,CASSALDTEAFF
15,TRBJ2-7,TRBV21-1,NA,NA,CASSKDQREGCEQYF
21,TRBJ1-4,TRBV15,NA,NA,CATSREGFGFNTGLGNEKLFF
15,TRBJ2-3,TRBV15,NA,NA,CATSRGSLSTDTQYF
14,TRBJ2-7,TRBV6-5,NA,NA,CASRTTGYPYEQYF
18,TRBJ1-3,TRBV4-1,NA,few,CASSQGAHLGARGNTIYF
16,TRBJ1-1,TRBV9,TRBD1,NA,CASSVVPGGRNTEAFF
13,TRBJ2-5,TRBV11-2,NA,NA,CASSFLAKETQYF
14,NA,TRBV15,NA,few,CATSPGSGSDEQYF